This T cell receptor (beta chain) was profiled in a study of blood T cell repertoires in COVID-19 (dated by TCRdb to 2019 to 2021). About the investigation overall: The collaborator samples originated in the United States, Italy and Spain and spanned the acute and convalescent phases of COVID-19. The material from the prospective study consisted of cDNA or gDNA derived from T cells, B-cell-depleted T cells, or PBMCs. Subjects who had been exposed to COVID-19, were actively infected with it, or had recovered from it provided the deeply sampled blood TCRbeta repertoires that made up the dataset. A freely available public database, intended as a resource for researchers studying the immune response to SARS-CoV-2, is where the repertoires were released. The samples were drawn from the first 160 participants of the ongoing ImmuneRACE study and from 950 to 1,500 subjects provided by 6 global collaborators. A de-identified subject ID, COVID-19 status, age in years and sex were almost always included in the sample metadata. Where available, HLA class I and class II types were obtained from metadata supplied by the sample provider rather than from assay-based typing. What the research found in general, with its limitations: Clinical and demographic metadata were provided uncurated, with the amount varying by source and participant.

Collaborating institutions collected whole blood in K2EDTA tubes following their own protocols. For TCRbeta analysis, collaborators shipped samples in one of three forms: frozen whole blood, isolated PBMCs, or DNA extracted from either of those sample types. TCRbeta CDR3 regions were amplified from genomic DNA by means of the immunoSEQ Assay, a bias-controlled multiplex PCR. In the original analysis: The number of nucleated cells in each sample was estimated by amplification of reference gene primers within the assay. To quantify the absolute abundance of each unique TCRbeta CDR3 rearrangement, sequence reads were collapsed and filtered. Productive Simpson clonality was computed per sample as the square root of Simpson's diversity index over productive rearrangements. What TCRdb holds here is the immuneACCESS table cut down to in-frame rearrangements. Part of the clones is not present; checked against another copy, under half of the missing clones reflect an unresolved V gene, and the others are unexplained. That table gives V, J and clone size, and the DNA gave D and trimming. The sample table records approximately 150,000 clones; around 90% of these occur just once. The leading ten clones occupy 1.5% to 2% of the sample.

Comments on this clone: The antigen it binds to is not known. Base quality data are lacking; no much larger clone is found one base away.

The material sequenced was peripheral blood. The TCR originated in an older man with acute or convalescent COVID-19.

The CDR3 protein sequence reads: CASSLASGNYGYTF. The sequence in DNA is TGCGCCAGCAGCTTGGCGTCGGGAAACTATGGCTACACCTTC. Here the chain combines TRBV5-1 and TRBJ1-2; the D gene is not confidently resolved. V and J are truncated by 0 bases and 2 bases respectively, leaving an intervening sequence of 8 bases. The CDR3 runs 14 residues from the cysteine to the phenylalanine. Only the CDR3 DNA is retained, 42 bases long and in frame from the first base. CDR1 and CDR2 are read off the germline V gene as SGHRS and YFSETQ.